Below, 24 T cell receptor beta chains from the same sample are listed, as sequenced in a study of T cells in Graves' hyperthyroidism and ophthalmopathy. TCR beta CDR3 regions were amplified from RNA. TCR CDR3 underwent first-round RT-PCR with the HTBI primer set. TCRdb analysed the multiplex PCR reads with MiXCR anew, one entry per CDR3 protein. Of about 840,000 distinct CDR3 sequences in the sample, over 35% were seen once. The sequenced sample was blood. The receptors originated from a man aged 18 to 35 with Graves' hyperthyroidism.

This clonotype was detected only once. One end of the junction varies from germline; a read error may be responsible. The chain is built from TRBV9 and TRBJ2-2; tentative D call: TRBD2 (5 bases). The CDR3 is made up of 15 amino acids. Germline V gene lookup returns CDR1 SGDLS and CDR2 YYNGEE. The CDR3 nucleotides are TGTGCCAGCAGCGTAGCTACTGTTAACACCGGGGAGCTGCTTTTT. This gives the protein CASSVATVNTGELLF.

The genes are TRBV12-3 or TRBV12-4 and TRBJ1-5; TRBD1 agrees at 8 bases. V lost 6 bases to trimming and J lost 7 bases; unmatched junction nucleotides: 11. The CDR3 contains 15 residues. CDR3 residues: CASSKGQGPQQPQHF. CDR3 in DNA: TGTGCCAGCAGCAAAGGACAGGGCCCACAACAGCCCCAGCATTTT.

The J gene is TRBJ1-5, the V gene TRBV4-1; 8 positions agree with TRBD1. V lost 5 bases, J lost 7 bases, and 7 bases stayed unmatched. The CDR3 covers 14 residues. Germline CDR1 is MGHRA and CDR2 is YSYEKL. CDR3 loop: CASSKTGEKQPQHF. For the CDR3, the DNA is TGCGCCAGCAGCAAGACAGGGGAAAAACAGCCCCAGCATTTT.

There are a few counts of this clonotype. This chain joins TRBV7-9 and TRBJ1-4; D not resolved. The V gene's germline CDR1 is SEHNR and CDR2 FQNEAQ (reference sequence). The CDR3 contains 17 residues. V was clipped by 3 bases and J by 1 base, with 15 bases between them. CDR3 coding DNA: TGTGCCAGCAGCTTTCCACCCCTTGGCATAACTAATGAAAAACTGTTTTTT. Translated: CASSFPPLGITNEKLFF. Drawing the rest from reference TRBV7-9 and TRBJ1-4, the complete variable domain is DTGVSQNPRHKITKRGQNVTFRCDPISEHNRLYWYRQTLGQGPEFLTYFQNEAQLEKSRLLSDRFSAERPKGSFSTLEIQRTEQGDSAMYLCASSFPPLGITNEKLFFGSGTQLSVL.

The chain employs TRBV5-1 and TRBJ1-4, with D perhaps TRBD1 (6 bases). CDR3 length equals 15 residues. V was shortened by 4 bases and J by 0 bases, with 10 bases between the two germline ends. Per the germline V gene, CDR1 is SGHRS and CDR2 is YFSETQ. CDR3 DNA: TGCGCCAGCAGCACGGACAGTGCAACTAATGAAAAACTGTTTTTT. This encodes CASSTDSATNEKLFF. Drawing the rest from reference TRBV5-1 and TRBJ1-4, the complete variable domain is KAGVTQTPRYLIKTRGQQVTLSCSPISGHRSVSWYQQTPGQGLQFLFEYFSETQRNKGNFPGRFSGRQFSNSRSEMNVSTLELGDSALYLCASSTDSATNEKLFFGSGTQLSVL.

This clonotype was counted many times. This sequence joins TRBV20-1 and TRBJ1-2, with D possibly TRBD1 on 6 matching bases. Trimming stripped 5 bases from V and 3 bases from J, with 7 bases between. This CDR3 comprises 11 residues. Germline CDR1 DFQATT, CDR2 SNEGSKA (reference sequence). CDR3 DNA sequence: TGCAGTGCTTCAGGGGACTATGGCTACACCTTC. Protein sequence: CSASGDYGYTF.

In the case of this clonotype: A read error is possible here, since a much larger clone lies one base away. The CDR3 reads CSARPTGGYGYTF. For the CDR3, the DNA is TGCAGTGCTAGGCCGACAGGGGGCTATGGCTACACCTTC. The gene calls are TRBV20-1 and TRBJ1-2; TRBD1 aligns across 9 bases. Looked up from germline, CDR1 is DFQATT and CDR2 is SNEGSKA (reference sequence). This CDR3 contains 13 residues. V shed 3 bases and J 4 bases; nucleotides not matched to a gene: 3.

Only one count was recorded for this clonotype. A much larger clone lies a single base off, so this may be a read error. The CDR3 spells CASSAEGGTASF. CDR3 nucleotides: TGTGCCAGCAGCGCCGAGGGGGGAACAGCTTCCTTT. The gene calls are TRBV2 and TRBJ1-1; D may be TRBD1 (6 bases). Per germline, CDR1 SNHLY and CDR2 FYNNEI. This CDR3 is built from 12 residues.

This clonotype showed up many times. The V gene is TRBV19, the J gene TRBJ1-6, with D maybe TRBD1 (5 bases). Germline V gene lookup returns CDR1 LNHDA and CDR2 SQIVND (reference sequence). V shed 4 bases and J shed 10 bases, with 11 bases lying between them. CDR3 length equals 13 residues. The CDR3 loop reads CASSNGGNSPLHF. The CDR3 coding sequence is TGTGCCAGTAGTAACGGGGGGAACTCACCCCTCCACTTT.

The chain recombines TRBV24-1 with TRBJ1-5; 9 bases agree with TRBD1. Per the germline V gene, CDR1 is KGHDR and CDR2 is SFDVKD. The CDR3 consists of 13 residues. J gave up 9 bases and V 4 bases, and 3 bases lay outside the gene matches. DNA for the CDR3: TGTGCCACCAGTGACAAGGACAGGGGGCCCCAGCATTTT. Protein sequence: CATSDKDRGPQHF.

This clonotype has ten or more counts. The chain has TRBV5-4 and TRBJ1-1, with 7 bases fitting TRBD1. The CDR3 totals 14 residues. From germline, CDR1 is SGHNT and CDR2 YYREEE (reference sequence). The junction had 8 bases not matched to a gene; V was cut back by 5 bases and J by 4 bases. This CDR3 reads CASRTDRVITEAFF. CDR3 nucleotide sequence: TGTGCCAGCAGGACCGACAGGGTCATCACTGAAGCTTTCTTT. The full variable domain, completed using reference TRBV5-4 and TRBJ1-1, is ETGVTQSPTHLIKTRGQQVTLRCSSQSGHNTVSWYQQALGQGPQFIFQYYREEENGRGNFPPRFSGLQFPNYSSELNVNALELDDSALYLCASRTDRVITEAFFGQGTRLTVV.

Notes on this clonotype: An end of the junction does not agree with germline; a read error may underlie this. The CDR3 sequence: CASSYQGSGLETQYF. The CDR3, as DNA: TGTGCCAGCAGTTACCAAGGATCAGGTTTGGAGACCCAGTACTTC. The chain employs TRBV10-3 and TRBJ2-5, with D unclear. Per the germline V gene, CDR1 is ENHRY and CDR2 is SYGVKD. The CDR3 extends over 15 amino acids.

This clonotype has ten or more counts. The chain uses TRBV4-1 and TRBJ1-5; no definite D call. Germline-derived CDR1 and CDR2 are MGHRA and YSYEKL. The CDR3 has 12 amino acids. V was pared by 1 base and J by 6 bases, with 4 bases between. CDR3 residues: CASSQVGQPQHF. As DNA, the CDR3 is TGCGCCAGCAGCCAAGTAGGTCAGCCCCAGCATTTT.

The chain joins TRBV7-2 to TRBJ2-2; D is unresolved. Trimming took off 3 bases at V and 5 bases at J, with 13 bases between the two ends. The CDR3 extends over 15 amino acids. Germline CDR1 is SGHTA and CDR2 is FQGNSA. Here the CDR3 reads CASSFERGGTGELFF. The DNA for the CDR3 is TGTGCCAGCAGCTTTGAACGTGGTGGGACCGGGGAGCTGTTTTTT.

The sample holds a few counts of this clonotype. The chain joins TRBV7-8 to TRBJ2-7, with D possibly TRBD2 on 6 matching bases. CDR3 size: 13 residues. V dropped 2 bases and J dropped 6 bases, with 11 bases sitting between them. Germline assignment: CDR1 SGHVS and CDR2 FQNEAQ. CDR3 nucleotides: TGTGCCAGCAGCTTATTTGGAGGGCTCGAGCAGTACTTC. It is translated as CASSLFGGLEQYF.

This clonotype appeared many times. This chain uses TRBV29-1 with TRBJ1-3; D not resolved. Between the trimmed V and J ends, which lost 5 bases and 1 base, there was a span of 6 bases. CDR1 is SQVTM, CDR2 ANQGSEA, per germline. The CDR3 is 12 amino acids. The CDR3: CSVPGSGNTIYF. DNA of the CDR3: TGCAGCGTTCCGGGGTCTGGAAACACCATATATTTT.

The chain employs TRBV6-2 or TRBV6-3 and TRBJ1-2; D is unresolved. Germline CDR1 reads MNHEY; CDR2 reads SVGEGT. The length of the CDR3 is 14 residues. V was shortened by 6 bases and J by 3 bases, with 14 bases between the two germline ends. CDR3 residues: CASRGRTADYGYTF. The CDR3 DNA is TGTGCCAGCAGGGGTCGGACCGCTGACTATGGCTACACCTTC.

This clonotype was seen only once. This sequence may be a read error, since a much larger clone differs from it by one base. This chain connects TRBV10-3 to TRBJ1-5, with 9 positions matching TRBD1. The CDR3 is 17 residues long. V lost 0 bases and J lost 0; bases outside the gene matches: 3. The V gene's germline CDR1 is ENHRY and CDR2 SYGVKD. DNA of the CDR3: TGTGCCATCAGTGAGTCCTGGACAGGGGATAGCAATCAGCCCCAGCATTTT. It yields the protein CAISESWTGDSNQPQHF.

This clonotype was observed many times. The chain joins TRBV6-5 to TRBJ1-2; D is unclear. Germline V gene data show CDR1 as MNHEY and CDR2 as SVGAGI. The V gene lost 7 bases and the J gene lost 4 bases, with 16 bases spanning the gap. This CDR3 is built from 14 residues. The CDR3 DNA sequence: TGTGCCAGCATGACCGCCTCGCCGGGCTATGGCTACACCTTC. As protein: CASMTASPGYGYTF.

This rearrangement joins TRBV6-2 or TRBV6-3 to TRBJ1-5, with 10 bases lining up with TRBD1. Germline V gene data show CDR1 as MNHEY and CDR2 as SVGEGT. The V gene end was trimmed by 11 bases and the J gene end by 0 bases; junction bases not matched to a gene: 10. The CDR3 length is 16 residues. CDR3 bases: TGTGCCTCTCAATCCGGGACAGGGGATAGCAATCAGCCCCAGCATTTT. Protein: CASQSGTGDSNQPQHF.

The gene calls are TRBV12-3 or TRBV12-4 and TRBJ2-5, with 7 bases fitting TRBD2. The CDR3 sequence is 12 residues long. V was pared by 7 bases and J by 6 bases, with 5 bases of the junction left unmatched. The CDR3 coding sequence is TGTGCCAGCAACGCCGGGGGGAAGACCCAGTACTTC. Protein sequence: CASNAGGKTQYF.

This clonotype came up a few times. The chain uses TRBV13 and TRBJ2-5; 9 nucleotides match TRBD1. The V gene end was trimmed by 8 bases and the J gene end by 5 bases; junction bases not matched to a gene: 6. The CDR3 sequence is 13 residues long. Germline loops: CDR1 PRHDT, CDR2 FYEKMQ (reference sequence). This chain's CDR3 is CASATGGRETQYF. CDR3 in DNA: TGTGCCAGCGCGACAGGGGGGAGGGAGACCCAGTACTTC.

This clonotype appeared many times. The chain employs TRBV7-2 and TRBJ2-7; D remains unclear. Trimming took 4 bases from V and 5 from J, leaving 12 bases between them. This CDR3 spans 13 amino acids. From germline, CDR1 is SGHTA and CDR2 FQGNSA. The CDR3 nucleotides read TGTGCCAGCAGCTACGAGTCTGGCGACGAGCAGTACTTC. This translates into CASSYESGDEQYF. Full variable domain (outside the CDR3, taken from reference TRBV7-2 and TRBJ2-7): GAGVSQSPSNKVTEKGKDVELRCDPISGHTALYWYRQSLGQGLEFLIYFQGNSAPDKSGLPSDRFSAERTGGSVSTLTIQRTQQEDSAVYLCASSYESGDEQYFGPGTRLTVT.

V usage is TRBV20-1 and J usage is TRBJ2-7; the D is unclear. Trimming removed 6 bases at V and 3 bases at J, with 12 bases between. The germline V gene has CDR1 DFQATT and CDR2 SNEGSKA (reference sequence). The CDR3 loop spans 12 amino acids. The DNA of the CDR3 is TGCAGTGCAGATTCTGGGGTCTACGAGCAGTACTTC. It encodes CSADSGVYEQYF.